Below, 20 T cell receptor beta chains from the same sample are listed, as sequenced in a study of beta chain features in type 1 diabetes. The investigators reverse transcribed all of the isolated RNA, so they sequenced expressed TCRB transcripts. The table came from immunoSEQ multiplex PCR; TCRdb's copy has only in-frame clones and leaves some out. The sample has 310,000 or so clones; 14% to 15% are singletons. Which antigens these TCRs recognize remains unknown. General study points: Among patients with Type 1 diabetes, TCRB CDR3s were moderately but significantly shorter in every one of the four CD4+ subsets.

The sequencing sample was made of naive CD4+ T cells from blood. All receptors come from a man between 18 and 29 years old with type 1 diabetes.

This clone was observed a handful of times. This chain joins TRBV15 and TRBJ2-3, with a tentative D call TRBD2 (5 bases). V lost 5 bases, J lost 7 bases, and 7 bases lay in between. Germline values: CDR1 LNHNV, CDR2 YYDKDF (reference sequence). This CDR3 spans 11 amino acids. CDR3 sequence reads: CATSGGHTQYF. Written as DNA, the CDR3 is TGTGCCACCAGCGGCGGGCATACGCAGTATTTT.

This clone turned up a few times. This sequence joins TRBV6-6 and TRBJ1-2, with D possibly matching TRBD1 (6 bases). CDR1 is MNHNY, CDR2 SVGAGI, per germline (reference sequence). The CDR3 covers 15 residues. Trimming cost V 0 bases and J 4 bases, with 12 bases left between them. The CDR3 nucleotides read TGTGCCAGCAGTTACTCGGCAGGGGTAGGCTATGGCTACACCTTC. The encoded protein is CASSYSAGVGYGYTF.

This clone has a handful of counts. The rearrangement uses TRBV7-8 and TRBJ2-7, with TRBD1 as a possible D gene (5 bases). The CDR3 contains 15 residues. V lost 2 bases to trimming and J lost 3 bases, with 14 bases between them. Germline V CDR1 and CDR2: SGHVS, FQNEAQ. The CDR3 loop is CASSLRSAGIYEQYF. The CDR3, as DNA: TGTGCCAGCAGCTTAAGATCGGCAGGGATCTACGAGCAGTACTTC.

CDR3 loop: CAWSVGGQLAYEQYF. The CDR3 DNA sequence: TGTGCCTGGAGTGTAGGGGGACAACTCGCCTACGAGCAGTACTTC. The rearrangement joins TRBV30 to TRBJ2-5; D possibly corresponds to TRBD1 (6 bases). The J call could be wrong; TRBJ2-7 is a better fit for the DNA end. This CDR3 has 15 residues. In germline, CDR1 is GTSNPN, CDR2 SVGIG (reference sequence).

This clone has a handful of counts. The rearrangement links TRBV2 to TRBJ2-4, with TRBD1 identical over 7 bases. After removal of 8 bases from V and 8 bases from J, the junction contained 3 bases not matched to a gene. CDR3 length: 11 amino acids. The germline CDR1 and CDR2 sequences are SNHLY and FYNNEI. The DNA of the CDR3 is TGTGCCAGCGGGGGACAGTACATTCAGTACTTC. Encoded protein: CASGGQYIQYF.

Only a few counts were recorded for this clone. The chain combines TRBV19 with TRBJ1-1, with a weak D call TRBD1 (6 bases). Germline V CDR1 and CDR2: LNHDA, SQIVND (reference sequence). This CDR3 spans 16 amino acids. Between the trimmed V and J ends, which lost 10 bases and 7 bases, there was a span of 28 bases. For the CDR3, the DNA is TGTGCCACCTCATCTGAGAGCCACAGGGCCCCCTATGAAGCTTTCTTT. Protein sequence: CATSSESHRAPYEAFF.

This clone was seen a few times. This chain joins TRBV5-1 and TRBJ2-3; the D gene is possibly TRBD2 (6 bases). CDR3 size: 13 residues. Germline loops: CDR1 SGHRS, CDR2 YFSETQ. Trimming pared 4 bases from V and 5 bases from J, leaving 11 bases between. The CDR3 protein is CASSGAGRDTQYF. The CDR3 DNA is TGCGCCAGCAGCGGGGCCGGGAGAGATACGCAGTATTTT.

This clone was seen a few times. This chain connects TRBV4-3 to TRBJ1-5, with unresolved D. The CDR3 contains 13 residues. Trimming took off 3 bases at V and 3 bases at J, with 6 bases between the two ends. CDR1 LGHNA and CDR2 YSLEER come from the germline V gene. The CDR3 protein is CASSQSYNQPQHF. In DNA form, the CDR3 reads TGCGCCAGCAGCCAGTCTTACAATCAGCCCCAGCATTTT.

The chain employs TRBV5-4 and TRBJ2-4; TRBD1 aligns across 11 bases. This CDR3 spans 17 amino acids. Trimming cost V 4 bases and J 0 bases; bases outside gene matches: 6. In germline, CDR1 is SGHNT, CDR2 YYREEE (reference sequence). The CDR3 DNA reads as TGTGCCAGCAGCCCTGGACAGGGGGCGGCAGCCAAAAACATTCAGTACTTC. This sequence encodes CASSPGQGAAAKNIQYF.

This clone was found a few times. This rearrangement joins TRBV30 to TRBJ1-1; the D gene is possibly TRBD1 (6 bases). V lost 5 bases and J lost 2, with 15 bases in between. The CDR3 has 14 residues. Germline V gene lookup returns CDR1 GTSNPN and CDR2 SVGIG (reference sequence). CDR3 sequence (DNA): TGTGCCTGGGAACCCGGACAGATTAACACTGAAGCTTTCTTT. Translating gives CAWEPGQINTEAFF.

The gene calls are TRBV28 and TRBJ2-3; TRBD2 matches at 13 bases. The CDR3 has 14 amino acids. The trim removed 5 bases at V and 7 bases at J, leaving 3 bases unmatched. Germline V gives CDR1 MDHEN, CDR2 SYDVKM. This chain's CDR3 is CASSLGLAGHTQYF. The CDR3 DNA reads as TGTGCCAGCAGTCTGGGACTAGCGGGGCATACGCAGTATTTT.

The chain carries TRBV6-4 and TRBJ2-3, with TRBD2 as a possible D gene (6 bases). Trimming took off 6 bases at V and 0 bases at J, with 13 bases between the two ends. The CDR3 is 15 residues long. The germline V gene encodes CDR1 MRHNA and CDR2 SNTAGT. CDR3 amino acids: CASRQHSGSTDTQYF. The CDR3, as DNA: TGTGCCAGCAGACAACATAGCGGTAGCACAGATACGCAGTATTTT.

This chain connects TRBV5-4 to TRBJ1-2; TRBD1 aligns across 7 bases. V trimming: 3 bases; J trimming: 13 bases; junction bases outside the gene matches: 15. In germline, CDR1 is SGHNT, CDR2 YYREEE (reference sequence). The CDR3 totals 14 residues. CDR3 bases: TGTGCCAGCAGCTCAAGCCGGGACAGTAGCTCTCCCACCTTC. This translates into CASSSSRDSSSPTF.

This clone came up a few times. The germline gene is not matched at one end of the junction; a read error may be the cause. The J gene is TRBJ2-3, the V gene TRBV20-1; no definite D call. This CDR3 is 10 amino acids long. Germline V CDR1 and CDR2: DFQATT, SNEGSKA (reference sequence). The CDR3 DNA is TGCAGTGCTAGCAAAGATACGCAGTATTTT. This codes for CSASKDTQYF.

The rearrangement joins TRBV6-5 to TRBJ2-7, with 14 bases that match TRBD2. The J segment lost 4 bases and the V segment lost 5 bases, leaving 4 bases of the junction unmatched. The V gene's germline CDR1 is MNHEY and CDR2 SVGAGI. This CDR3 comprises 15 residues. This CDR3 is CASSTRTSGGYEQYF. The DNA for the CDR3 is TGTGCCAGCAGTACTCGGACTAGCGGGGGGTACGAGCAGTACTTC.

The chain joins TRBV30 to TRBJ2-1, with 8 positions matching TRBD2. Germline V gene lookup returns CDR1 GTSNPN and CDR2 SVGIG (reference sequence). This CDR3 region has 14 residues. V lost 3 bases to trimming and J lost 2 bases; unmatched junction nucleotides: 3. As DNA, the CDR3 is TGTGCCTGGAGATCGGGACTAGCCTACAATGAGCAGTTCTTC. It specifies CAWRSGLAYNEQFF.

This CDR3 is CASSLGQDNEKLFF. DNA for the CDR3: TGTGCCAGCAGTTTGGGACAGGATAATGAAAAACTGTTTTTT. The rearrangement uses TRBV6-6 and TRBJ1-4, with TRBD1 matching 8 bases. Germline trimming cut 4 bases from V and 4 bases from J; bases unmatched to any gene: 2. Germline CDR1 is MNHNY and CDR2 is SVGAGI (reference sequence). This CDR3 has 14 residues.

CDR3 sequence: CASSRAGQGAVAQPQHF. For the CDR3, the DNA is TGCGCCAGCAGTCGGGCGGGGCAGGGTGCGGTGGCTCAGCCCCAGCATTTT. The rearrangement links TRBV23-1 to TRBJ1-5; D perhaps matches TRBD1 (5 bases). TRBV23-1 is labeled an ORF, and its function is uncertain. The CDR3 consists of 17 residues. Trimming shortened V by 4 bases and J by 6 bases, and 22 bases separated the two germline ends.

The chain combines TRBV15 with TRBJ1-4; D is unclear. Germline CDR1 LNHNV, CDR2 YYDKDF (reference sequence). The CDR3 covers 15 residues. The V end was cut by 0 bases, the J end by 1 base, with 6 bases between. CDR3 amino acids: CATSRERLTNEKLFF. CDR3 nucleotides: TGTGCCACCAGCAGAGAGAGGCTAACTAATGAAAAACTGTTTTTT.

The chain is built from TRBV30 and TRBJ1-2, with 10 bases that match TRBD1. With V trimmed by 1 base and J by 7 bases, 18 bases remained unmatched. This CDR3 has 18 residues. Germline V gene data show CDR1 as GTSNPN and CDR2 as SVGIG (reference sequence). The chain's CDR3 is CAWSEFSGKTGGSRGYTF. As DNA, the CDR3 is TGTGCCTGGAGTGAATTTAGCGGAAAGACAGGGGGCTCTCGTGGCTACACCTTC. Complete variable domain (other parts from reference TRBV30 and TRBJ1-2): SQTIHQWPATLVQPVGSPLSLECTVEGTSNPNLYWYRQAAGRGLQLLFYSVGIGQISSEVPQNLSASRPQDRQFILSSKKLLLSDSGFYLCAWSEFSGKTGGSRGYTFGSGTRLTVV.